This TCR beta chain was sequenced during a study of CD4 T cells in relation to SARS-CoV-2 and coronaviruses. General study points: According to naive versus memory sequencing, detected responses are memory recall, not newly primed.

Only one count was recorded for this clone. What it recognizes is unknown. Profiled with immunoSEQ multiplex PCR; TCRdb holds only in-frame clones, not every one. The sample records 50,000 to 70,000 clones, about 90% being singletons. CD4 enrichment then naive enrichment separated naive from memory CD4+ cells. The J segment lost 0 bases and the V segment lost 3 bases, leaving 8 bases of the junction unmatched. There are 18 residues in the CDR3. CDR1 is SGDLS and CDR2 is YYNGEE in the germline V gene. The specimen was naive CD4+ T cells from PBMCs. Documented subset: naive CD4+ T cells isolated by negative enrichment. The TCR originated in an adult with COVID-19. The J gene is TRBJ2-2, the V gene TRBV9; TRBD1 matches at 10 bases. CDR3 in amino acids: CASSGGRDRGSNTGELFF. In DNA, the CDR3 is TGTGCCAGCAGCGGGGGCCGGGACAGGGGTTCGAACACCGGGGAGCTGTTTTTT. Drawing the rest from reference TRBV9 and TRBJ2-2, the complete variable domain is DSGVTQTPKHLITATGQRVTLRCSPRSGDLSVYWYQQSLDQGLQFLIQYYNGEERAKGNILERFSAQQFPDLHSELNLSSLELGDSALYFCASSGGRDRGSNTGELFFGEGSRLTVL.